The 16 T cell receptor beta chains below all came from one sample that was sequenced in a study of human T cells and chemical hapten exposure. Time point indicated: patch test 2, 6 weeks after DPC sensitization. The treatment: therapeutic diphenylcyclopropenone sensitization with weekly scalp DPC. TCRdb re-called the RACE reads with MiXCR, one entry per CDR3 protein. The sample has over 130,000 distinct CDR3 sequences; roughly 10% are singletons. The source was whole blood, collected in connection with sensitization to the hapten diphenylcyclopropenone (DPC). The receptors shown here come from a woman aged 45 to 65 with alopecia areata. Some clones in this sample may be carry-over from other donors' samples.

This clonotype has just a few counts. The chain has TRBV11-2 and TRBJ2-7; D not resolved. In germline, CDR1 is SGHAT, CDR2 FQNNGV. CDR3 length: 11 residues. V lost 2 bases and J 6 bases, leaving 5 bases between the germline ends. The CDR3, as DNA: TGTGCCAGCAGCTTAATGACCGAGCAGTACTTC. Its protein is CASSLMTEQYF.

This clonotype showed up just a few times. The chain joins TRBV5-1 to TRBJ2-3; 8 positions match TRBD2. Losses at the gene ends were 0 bases for V and 2 bases for J; bases not matched to a gene: 5. The CDR3 covers 16 residues. Germline values: CDR1 SGHRS, CDR2 YFSETQ. CDR3 sequence reads: CASSLAASGYTDTQYF. The CDR3 nucleotides are TGCGCCAGCAGCTTGGCGGCTAGCGGGTACACAGATACGCAGTATTTT. Full variable domain (missing parts from reference TRBV5-1 and TRBJ2-3): KAGVTQTPRYLIKTRGQQVTLSCSPISGHRSVSWYQQTPGQGLQFLFEYFSETQRNKGNFPGRFSGRQFSNSRSEMNVSTLELGDSALYLCASSLAASGYTDTQYFGPGTRLTVL.

A few counts support this clonotype. The rearrangement links TRBV7-2 to TRBJ2-7, with a weak D call TRBD2 (6 bases). CDR1 and CDR2 (germline): SGHTA, FQGNSA. Trimming stripped 5 bases from V and 2 bases from J, with 10 bases between. The length of the CDR3 is 13 residues. The DNA of the CDR3 is TGTGCCAGCAGCCCCCAGCGGGCCTACGAGCAGTACTTC. Residues: CASSPQRAYEQYF.

This chain uses TRBV12-3 or TRBV12-4 with TRBJ2-5; D not certain. The CDR3 contains 13 residues. Trimming removed 3 bases from V and 4 bases from J, with 9 bases in between. The CDR3 DNA reads as TGTGCCAGCAGTTTGACGAATTCAGAGACCCAGTACTTC. This translates into CASSLTNSETQYF.

This clonotype has only a few counts. The chain is built from TRBV4-3 and TRBJ2-5, with D hard to call. CDR1 LGHNA and CDR2 YSLEER come from the germline V gene. This CDR3 contains 13 residues. V was pared by 1 base and J by 0 bases, with 3 bases between. The CDR3 nucleotides read TGCGCCAGCAGCCAAGCATACCAAGAGACCCAGTACTTC. It yields the protein CASSQAYQETQYF.

This chain's CDR3 is CASSLRVGRNIQYF. The CDR3 DNA follows: TGTGCCAGCAGTTTAAGGGTCGGGAGGAACATTCAGTACTTC. V is TRBV6-5 and J is TRBJ2-4; TRBD2 matches at 7 bases. V was pared by 4 bases and J by 7 bases, with 7 bases of the junction left unmatched. The CDR3 contains 14 residues. Germline CDR1 and CDR2: MNHEY and SVGAGI.

This clonotype was observed a few times. The chain joins TRBV6-6 to TRBJ1-1; D call uncertain. This CDR3 has 14 amino acids. Germline V gives CDR1 MNHNY, CDR2 SVGAGI (reference sequence). Deletions cut 4 bases from V and 3 bases from J, with 12 bases between. CDR3 in amino acids: CASSLTRRDTEAFF. The CDR3, as DNA: TGTGCCAGCAGTTTGACCCGCCGGGACACTGAAGCTTTCTTT.

This chain uses TRBV24-1 with TRBJ2-1; 13 nucleotides align to TRBD2. The CDR3 spans 16 residues. The V gene's germline CDR1 is KGHDR and CDR2 SFDVKD. The V segment lost 0 bases and the J segment 8 bases; nucleotides outside the gene matches: 3. The CDR3 DNA reads TGTGCCACCAGTGATTTGGGGACTAGCGGGGAGGATGAGCAGTTCTTC. It codes for CATSDLGTSGEDEQFF.

The chain employs TRBV29-1 and TRBJ2-1; tentative D call: TRBD2 (5 bases). The germline V gene encodes CDR1 SQVTM and CDR2 ANQGSEA. Between the trimmed V and J ends, which lost 6 bases and 7 bases, there was a span of 19 bases. The CDR3 covers 14 residues. The CDR3 sequence is CSVTRLPVGNEQFF. The CDR3 DNA reads as TGCAGCGTGACCAGACTACCCGTTGGAAATGAGCAGTTCTTC.

The gene calls are TRBV18 and TRBJ1-2; D is unresolved. Trimming stripped 2 bases from V and 4 bases from J, with 8 bases between. The germline V gene has CDR1 KGHSH and CDR2 LQKENI. This CDR3 comprises 13 residues. CDR3 nucleotides: TGTGCCAGCTCACCAGGCAGAGCCTATGGCTACACCTTC. Protein sequence: CASSPGRAYGYTF. The entire variable domain, with the rest obtained from reference TRBV18 and TRBJ1-2, is as follows: NAGVMQNPRHLVRRRGQEARLRCSPMKGHSHVYWYRQLPEEGLKFMVYLQKENIIDESGMPKERFSAEFPKEGPSILRIQQVVRGDSAAYFCASSPGRAYGYTFGSGTRLTVV.

This chain connects TRBV20-1 to TRBJ2-3, with D possibly called TRBD1 or TRBD2 (5 bases each). With 1 base removed from V and 4 bases from J, the gap between germline ends came to 9 bases. The CDR3 is made up of 13 amino acids. Germline lookup yields CDR1 DFQATT and CDR2 SNEGSKA (reference sequence). The CDR3 DNA is TGCAGTGCTAGAGGTCGGGGCCCAGATACGCAGTATTTT. It yields the protein CSARGRGPDTQYF.

The chain couples TRBV20-1 to TRBJ2-3; the D gene is possibly TRBD1 (5 bases). In germline, CDR1 is DFQATT, CDR2 SNEGSKA (reference sequence). V dropped 5 bases and J dropped 3 bases, with 21 bases sitting between them. The CDR3 spans 16 residues. Here the CDR3 reads CSALNQGSLVTDTQYF. CDR3 nucleotide sequence: TGCAGTGCTTTGAACCAGGGCTCCCTAGTGACAGATACGCAGTATTTT.

This clonotype has more than one count but fewer than ten. The V and J genes are TRBV7-3 and TRBJ2-3; perhaps TRBD2 as D (6 bases). The CDR3 extends over 16 amino acids. Germline values: CDR1 SGHTA, CDR2 FQGTGA. V was cut by 1 base and J by 6 bases, with 17 bases left in between. The CDR3 here is CASSLMAGGAGDTQYF. The CDR3 DNA follows: TGTGCCAGCAGCTTAATGGCGGGCGGGGCAGGTGATACGCAGTATTTT.

This clonotype has only a few counts. CDR3: CASSYVQTHTGEKLFF. CDR3 coding DNA: TGTGCCAGCAGTTACGTGCAGACTCATACTGGGGAAAAACTGTTTTTT. V gene TRBV6-6 combines with J gene TRBJ1-4; D gene ambiguous. CDR3 length: 16 residues. Germline V gene lookup returns CDR1 MNHNY and CDR2 SVGAGI (reference sequence). Trimming shortened V by 2 bases and J by 8 bases, and 18 bases separated the two germline ends.

This clonotype was counted only a few times. This chain links TRBV20-1 with TRBJ1-1, with 11 bases fitting TRBD1. CDR1 is DFQATT and CDR2 is SNEGSKA in the germline V gene (reference sequence). The ends lost 6 bases at V and 6 bases at J; junction bases unmatched: 6. CDR3 length: 13 amino acids. The CDR3 DNA sequence: TGCAGTGCCGGGACAGGGGGAAATGCTGAAGCTTTCTTT. Protein product: CSAGTGGNAEAFF.

This clonotype was recorded at least ten times. The chain employs TRBV18 and TRBJ1-4, with D possibly TRBD1 on 5 matching bases. Germline CDR1 KGHSH, CDR2 LQKENI. Trimming stripped 2 bases from V and 0 bases from J, with 16 bases between. The CDR3 runs 18 residues. The CDR3 sequence: CASSPWRGRTSTNEKLFF. CDR3 nucleotides: TGTGCCAGCTCACCATGGCGGGGACGGACCTCAACTAATGAAAAACTGTTTTTT.